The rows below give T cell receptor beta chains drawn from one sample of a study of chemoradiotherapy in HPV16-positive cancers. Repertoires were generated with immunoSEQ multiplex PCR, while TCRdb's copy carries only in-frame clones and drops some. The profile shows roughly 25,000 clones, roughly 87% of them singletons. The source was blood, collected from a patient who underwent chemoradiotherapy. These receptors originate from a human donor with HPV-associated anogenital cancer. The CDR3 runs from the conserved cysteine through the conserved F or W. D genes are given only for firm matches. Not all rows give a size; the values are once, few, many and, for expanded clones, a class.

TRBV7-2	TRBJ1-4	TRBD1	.	TGTGCCAGCAGCTCGAGACAGGGATTGGGTCCTGATGAAAAACTGTTTTTT	CASSSRQGLGPDEKLFF
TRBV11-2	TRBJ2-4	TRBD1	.	TGTGCCAGCAGCTTAGATTGGACAGGGGGCGCAGACATTCAGTACTTC	CASSLDWTGGADIQYF
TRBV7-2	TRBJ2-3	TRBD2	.	TGTGCCAGCAGCTTTAGCGGGGGCACAGATACGCAGTATTTT	CASSFSGGTDTQYF
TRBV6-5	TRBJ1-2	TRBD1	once	TGTGCCAGCAGTTACGGTGGTGGGACAGGGAAGTATGGCTACACCTTC	CASSYGGGTGKYGYTF
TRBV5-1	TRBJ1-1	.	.	TGCGCCAGCAGCTTGAGACAAACGAACACTGAAGCTTTCTTT	CASSLRQTNTEAFF
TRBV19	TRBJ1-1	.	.	TGTGCCAGCCGGGCCGGAGGGAACACTGGTGAAGCTTTCTTT	CASRAGGNTGEAFF
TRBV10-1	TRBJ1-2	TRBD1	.	TGCGCCAGCAGTGCCACAATCGGACAGGTGTATGGCTACACCTTC	CASSATIGQVYGYTF
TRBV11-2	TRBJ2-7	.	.	TGTGCCAGCAGCTTAGGTTGGGGGGCCCACGAGCAGTACTTC	CASSLGWGAHEQYF
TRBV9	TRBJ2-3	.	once	TGTGCCAGCAGCGCAGCTGGCCCCAGGGATACGCAGTATTTT	CASSAAGPRDTQYF
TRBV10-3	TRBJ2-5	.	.	TGTGCCATCTCCTCGCAGCCTCAAGAGACCCAGTACTTC	CAISSQPQETQYF
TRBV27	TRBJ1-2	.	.	TGTGCCAGCACTCCCATCTCCCAGGTGAACTATGGCTACACCTTC	CASTPISQVNYGYTF
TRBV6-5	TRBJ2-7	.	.	TGTGCCAGCAGTTCGGACCTCGAGCAGTACTTC	CASSSDLEQYF
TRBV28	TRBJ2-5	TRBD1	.	TGTGCCAGCAGTTTCCCGATGGACAGGTTTGACGAGACCCAGTACTTC	CASSFPMDRFDETQYF
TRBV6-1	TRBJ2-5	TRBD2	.	TGTGCCACCCGTGGGACTAGCATCCGGGAGACCCAGTACTTC	CATRGTSIRETQYF
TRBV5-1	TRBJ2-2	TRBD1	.	TGCGCCAGCAGGGGTGCCGGGACAGCGAACACCGGGGAGCTGTTTTTT	CASRGAGTANTGELFF
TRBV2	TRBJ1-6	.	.	TGTGCCAGCAGTGCAGAGCCAGGAATGGATCTCCTCCACTTT	CASSAEPGMDLLHF
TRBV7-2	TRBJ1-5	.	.	TGTGCCAGCAGCTTAGCGATGCAGGGGATGGGTCAGCCCCAGCATTTT	CASSLAMQGMGQPQHF
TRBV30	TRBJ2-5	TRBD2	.	TGTGCCTGGACCCCCCAGCGGGGAGGGTCGGAGACCCAGTACTTC	CAWTPQRGGSETQYF
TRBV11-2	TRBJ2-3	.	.	TGTGCCAGCAGCTTGAGGGGTGCAGATACGCAGTATTTT	CASSLRGADTQYF
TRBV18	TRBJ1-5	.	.	TGTGCCAGCTCACCCTGGGAGGTCAATCAGCCCCAGCATTTT	CASSPWEVNQPQHF
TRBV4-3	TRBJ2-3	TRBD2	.	TGCGCCAGCAGCCAGGGGGGGGCTAGCGGGCGAGGGAATACGCAGTATTTT	CASSQGGASGRGNTQYF
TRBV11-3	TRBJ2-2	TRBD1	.	TGTGCCAGCAGCCCGGACAGGGCCCTCTACACCGGGGAGCTGTTTTTT	CASSPDRALYTGELFF
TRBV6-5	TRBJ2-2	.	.	TGTGCCACTCGTACAGGGAGGAACGGGGAGCTGTTTTTT	CATRTGRNGELFF
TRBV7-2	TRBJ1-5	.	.	TGTGCCAGCAGCTTAGCCTGGGCTGGTCAGCCCCAGCATTTT	CASSLAWAGQPQHF
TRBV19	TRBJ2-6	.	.	TGTGCCAGTAGTATAAAGATTGGGAATCCCAACGTCCTGACTTTC	CASSIKIGNPNVLTF
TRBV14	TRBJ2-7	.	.	TGTGCCAGCAGCCAAGATAAAGGACCGAGCCACGAGCAGTACTTC	CASSQDKGPSHEQYF
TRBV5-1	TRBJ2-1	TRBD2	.	TGCGCCAGCAGCCCTCTCTCTTCGGGAGGGCTCTACAATGAGCAGTTCTTC	CASSPLSSGGLYNEQFF
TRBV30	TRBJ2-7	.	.	TGTGCCTGGAGTCTAAGGGGTTCCCACGAGCAGTACTTC	CAWSLRGSHEQYF
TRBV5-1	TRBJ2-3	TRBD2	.	TGCGCCAGCAGCTTGCTTGCTAGCGGGGGGGCTGGGGATACGCAGTATTTT	CASSLLASGGAGDTQYF
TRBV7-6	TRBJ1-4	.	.	TGTGCCAGCAGCCTTTCGGGACAACGGAATGAAAAACTGTTTTTT	CASSLSGQRNEKLFF
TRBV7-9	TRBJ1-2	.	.	TGTGCCAGCAGCACCACAGATATCGGGGGCTACACCTTC	CASSTTDIGGYTF
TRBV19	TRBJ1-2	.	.	TGTGCCAGTAGGGGACCACGTTACCGGGATGGCTACACCTTC	CASRGPRYRDGYTF
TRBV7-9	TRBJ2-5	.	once	TGTGCCAGCAGCCCTTTCGAGGGAAGAGAAGAGACCCAGTACTTC	CASSPFEGREETQYF
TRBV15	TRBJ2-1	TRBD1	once	TGTGCCACCAACAGGGGGGAGGCGTACAATGAGCAGTTCTTC	CATNRGEAYNEQFF
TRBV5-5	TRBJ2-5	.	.	TGTGCCAGCAGCCTCTTGGAGACCCAGTACTTC	CASSLLETQYF
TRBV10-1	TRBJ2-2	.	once	TGCGCCAGCAGTGAGAGGCGAACGGGGAACACCGGGGAGCTGTTTTTT	CASSERRTGNTGELFF
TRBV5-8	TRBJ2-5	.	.	TGTGCCAGCAGCCCGGACGGGTGGGGGGACCAAGAGACCCAGTACTTC	CASSPDGWGDQETQYF
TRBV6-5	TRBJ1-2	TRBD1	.	TGTGCCAGCAGTCTGGACAGGCTAGCTAACTATGGCTACACCTTC	CASSLDRLANYGYTF
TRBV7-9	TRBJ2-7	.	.	TGTGCCGTCCCAGGGGGGGATCTTGACTACGAGCAGTACTTC	CAVPGGDLDYEQYF
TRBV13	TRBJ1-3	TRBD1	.	TGTGCCAGCAGCCTCTACCCCGGCAGGGGGCCTGGAAACACCATATATTTT	CASSLYPGRGPGNTIYF
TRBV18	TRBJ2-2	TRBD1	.	TGTGCCAGCTCAGCTGACAGGGGGACCGGGGAGCTGTTTTTT	CASSADRGTGELFF
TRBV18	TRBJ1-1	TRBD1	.	TGTGCCAGCTCACCGGACAGGTTCATGAACACTGAAGCTTTCTTT	CASSPDRFMNTEAFF
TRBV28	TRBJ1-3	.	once	TGTGCCAGCAGTTTATTAGGGGAGAGGGGAAACACCATATATTTT	CASSLLGERGNTIYF
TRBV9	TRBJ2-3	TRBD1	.	TGTGCCAGCAAGGGGGCCGCTAGCACAGATACGCAGTATTTT	CASKGAASTDTQYF
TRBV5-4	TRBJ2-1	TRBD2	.	TGTGCCAGCAGCTTATCTCGTGGGGGATCGGGAGGTGAGCAGTTCTTC	CASSLSRGGSGGEQFF
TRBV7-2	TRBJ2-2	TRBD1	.	TGTGCCAGCAGCAGAAATGGACAGGGTGGTACGAACACCGGGGAGCTGTTTTTT	CASSRNGQGGTNTGELFF
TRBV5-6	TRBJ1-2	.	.	TGTGCCAGCAGCCGCCCCGGGGACGGCGGGATTTATGGCTACACCTTC	CASSRPGDGGIYGYTF
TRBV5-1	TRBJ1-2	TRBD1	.	TGCGCCAGCAGCCCTGGGGCAGGGGGAATCTATGGCTACACCTTC	CASSPGAGGIYGYTF
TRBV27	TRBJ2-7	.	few	TGTGCCAGCAGGCTCAACAGGGCAGGCGAGCAGTACTTC	CASRLNRAGEQYF
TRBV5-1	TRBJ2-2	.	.	TGCGCCAGCAGCTTGGAGGGGGGCCGGGGGACCGGGGAGCTGTTTTTT	CASSLEGGRGTGELFF
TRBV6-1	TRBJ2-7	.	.	TGTGCCAGCAGTGAATCCAGTAACTACGAGCAGTACTTC	CASSESSNYEQYF
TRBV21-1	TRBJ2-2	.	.	TGTGCCAGCAGCAAAGTAGGTTGTACAGTCTTCACCGGGGAGCTGTTTTTT	CASSKVGCTVFTGELFF
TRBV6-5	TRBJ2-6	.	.	TGTGCCAGCAGTTACCGACAGCCTCTGGGGGCCAACGTCCTGACTTTC	CASSYRQPLGANVLTF
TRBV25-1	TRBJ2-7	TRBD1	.	TGTGCCAGCAGCAACTCGGACAGGGGAAGCTCCTACGAGCAGTACTTC	CASSNSDRGSSYEQYF
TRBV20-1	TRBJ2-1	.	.	TGCAGTGCCCAAGGGAATGAGCAGTTCTTC	CSAQGNEQFF
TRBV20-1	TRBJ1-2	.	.	TGCAGTGCTAGAAGACTGTTTCTCTACACCTTC	CSARRLFLYTF
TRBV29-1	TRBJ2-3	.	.	TGCAGCGTTGAAGGTTGGCCCCCCACAGATACGCAGTATTTT	CSVEGWPPTDTQYF
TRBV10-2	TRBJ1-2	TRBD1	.	TGCGCCAGCAGTCCCGGGACAGGTGCCACCTTC	CASSPGTGATF
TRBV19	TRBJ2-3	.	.	TGTGCCAGTAGCTGGGTAGATACGCAGTATTTT	CASSWVDTQYF
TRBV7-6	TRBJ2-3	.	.	TGTGCCAGCAGCCCGCGGCCTTCCACAGATACGCAGTATTTT	CASSPRPSTDTQYF